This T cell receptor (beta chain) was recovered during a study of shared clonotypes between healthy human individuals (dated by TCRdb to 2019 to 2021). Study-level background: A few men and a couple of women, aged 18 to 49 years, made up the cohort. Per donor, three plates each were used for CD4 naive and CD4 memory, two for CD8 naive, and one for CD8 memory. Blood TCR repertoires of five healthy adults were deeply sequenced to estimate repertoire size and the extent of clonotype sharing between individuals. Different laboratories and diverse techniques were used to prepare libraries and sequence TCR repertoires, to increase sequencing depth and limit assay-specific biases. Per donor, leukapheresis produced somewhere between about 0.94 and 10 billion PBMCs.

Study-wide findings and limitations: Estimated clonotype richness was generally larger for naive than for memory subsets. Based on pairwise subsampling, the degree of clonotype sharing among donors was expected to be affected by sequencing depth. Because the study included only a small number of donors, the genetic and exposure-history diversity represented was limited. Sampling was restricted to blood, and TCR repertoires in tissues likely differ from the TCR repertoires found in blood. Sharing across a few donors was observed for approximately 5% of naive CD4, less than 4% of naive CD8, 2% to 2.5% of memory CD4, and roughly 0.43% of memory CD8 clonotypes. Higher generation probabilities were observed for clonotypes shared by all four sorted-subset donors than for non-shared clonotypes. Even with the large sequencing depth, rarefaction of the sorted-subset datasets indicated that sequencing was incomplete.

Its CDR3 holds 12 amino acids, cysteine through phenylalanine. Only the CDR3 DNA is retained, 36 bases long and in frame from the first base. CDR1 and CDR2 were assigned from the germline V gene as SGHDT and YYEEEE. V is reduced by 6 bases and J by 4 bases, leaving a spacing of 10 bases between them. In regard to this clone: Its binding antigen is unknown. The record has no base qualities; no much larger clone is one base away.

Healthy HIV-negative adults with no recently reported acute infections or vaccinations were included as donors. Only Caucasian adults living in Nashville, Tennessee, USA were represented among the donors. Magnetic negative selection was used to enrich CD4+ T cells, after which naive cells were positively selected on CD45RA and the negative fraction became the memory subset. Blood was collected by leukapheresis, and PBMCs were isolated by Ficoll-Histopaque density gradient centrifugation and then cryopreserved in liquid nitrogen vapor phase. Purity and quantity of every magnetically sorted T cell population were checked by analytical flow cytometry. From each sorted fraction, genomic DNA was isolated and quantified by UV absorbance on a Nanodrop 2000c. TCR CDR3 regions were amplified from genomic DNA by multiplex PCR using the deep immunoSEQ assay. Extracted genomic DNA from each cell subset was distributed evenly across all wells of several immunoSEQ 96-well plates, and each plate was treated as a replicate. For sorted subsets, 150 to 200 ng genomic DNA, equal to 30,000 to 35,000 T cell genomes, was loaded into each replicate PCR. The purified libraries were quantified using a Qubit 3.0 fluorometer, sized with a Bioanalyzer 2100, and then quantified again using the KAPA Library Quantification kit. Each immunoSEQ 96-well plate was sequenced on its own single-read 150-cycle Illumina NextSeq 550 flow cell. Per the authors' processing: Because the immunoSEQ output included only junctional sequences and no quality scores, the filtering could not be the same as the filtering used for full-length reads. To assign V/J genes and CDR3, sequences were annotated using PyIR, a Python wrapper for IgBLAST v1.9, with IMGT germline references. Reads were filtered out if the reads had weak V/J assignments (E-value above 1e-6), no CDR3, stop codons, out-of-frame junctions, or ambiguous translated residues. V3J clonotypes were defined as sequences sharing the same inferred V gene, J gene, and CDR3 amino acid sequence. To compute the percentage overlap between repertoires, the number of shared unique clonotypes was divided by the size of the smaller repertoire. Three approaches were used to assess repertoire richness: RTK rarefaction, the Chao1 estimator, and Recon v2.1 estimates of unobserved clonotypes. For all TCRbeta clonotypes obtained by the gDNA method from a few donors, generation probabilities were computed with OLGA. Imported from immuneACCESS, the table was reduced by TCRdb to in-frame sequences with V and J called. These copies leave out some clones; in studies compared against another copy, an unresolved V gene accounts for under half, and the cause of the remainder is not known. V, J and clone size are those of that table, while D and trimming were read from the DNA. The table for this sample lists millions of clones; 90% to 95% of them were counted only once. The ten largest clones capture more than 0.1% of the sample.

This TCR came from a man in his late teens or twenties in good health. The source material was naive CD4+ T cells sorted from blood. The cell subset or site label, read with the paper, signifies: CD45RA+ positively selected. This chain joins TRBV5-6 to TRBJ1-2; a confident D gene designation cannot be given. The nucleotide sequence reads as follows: TGTGCCAGCACTAGGCGTATCTATGGCTACACCTTC. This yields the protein CASTRRIYGYTF.